Listed below are T cell receptor beta chains from one sample, sequenced in a study of OX40 agonist ivuxolimab in advanced cancers. Using immunoSEQ multiplex PCR, the repertoire was profiled, and TCRdb retains in-frame clones only, with some absent. The repertoire holds 100,000 or so clones, with 90% to 97% as singletons. Source: CD4+ or CD8+ T cells sorted from blood, taken in a trial of the OX40 agonist ivuxolimab. The receptors here all came from an adult with an advanced solid tumor such as melanoma, head and neck, liver or kidney cancer. The conserved cysteine and the conserved F or W are not part of the CDR3 here.

v_call	cdr3_aa
TRBV4-1	ASSRTGMEADTQY
TRBV9	ASSPAGGSTEAF
TRBV5-4	ASSNPGENYGYT
TRBV7-8	ASSPSVRSYEQY
TRBV4-3	ASSQDAGAYNEQF
TRBV7-9	ASSLGTGDSGNTIY
TRBV5-4	ASSLGDSTGEGEQY
TRBV2	ASSTTGGSVHEQY
TRBV4-3	ASSQDTAGQPQH
TRBV27	ASRSSGGSYEQY
TRBV2	ASSEFGQGSYEQY
TRBV7-7	ASSDWGGPEGELF
TRBV7-8	ASSLQVSTDTQY
TRBV19	ASSTQGGYNEQF
TRBV19	ASTQGWDQPQH
TRBV27	ASSIGTGFGYT
TRBV28	ASLSGWEGYT
TRBV28	ASRTGTESYEQY
TRBV5-1	ASSLEGQGVSLH
TRBV28	ASSEREGDGYT
TRBV7-9	ASSSRDRAGEKLF
TRBV6-5	ATSRADTQY
TRBV29-1	SVVTPHEEQY
TRBV5-6	ASSLGSGETQY
TRBV29-1	SVVPAQETQY
TRBV7-7	ASSSPPDLGDETQY
TRBV12-5	ASGLVTGWDTEAF
TRBV9	ASSLGTDGYT
TRBV4-3	ASSQDADVYNEQF
TRBV5-5	ASYPRQGVAVDEQF
TRBV27	ASSLVGGTEAF
TRBV7-6	ASSSGQGMNTEAF
TRBV15	ATSRGTEGAMGTEAF
TRBV19	ASSTRQEWGYGYT
TRBV19	ASSMTGARSYEQY
TRBV4-3	ASSQDRGTDTQY
TRBV6-1	ASSLLNYEQY
TRBV7-9	ASSHGQGYEQY
TRBV12-5	ASGLVGVFYGYT
TRBV9	ASSASGGLGTDTQY
TRBV14	ASSQGPSLN